The entry that follows covers one T cell receptor beta chain sequence. The record originates from a study of T cell changes during pregnancy in multiple sclerosis. Profiled with immunoSEQ multiplex PCR; TCRdb holds only in-frame clones, not every one. The sample holds 15,000 to 20,000 clones, 80% to 90% seen once. Germline V CDR1 and CDR2: MNHNS, SASEGT. The CDR3 spans 13 residues. With V trimmed by 8 bases and J by 4 bases, 5 bases remained unmatched. The chain has TRBV6-1 and TRBJ2-3, with 8 bases lining up with TRBD1. This sequence was found in a female donor in good health, enrolled as a control in a pregnancy study. This material consisted of CD8+ T cells from peripheral blood mononuclear cells, taken in the third trimester of pregnancy. The CDR3 bases are TGTGCCAGCGGGGGACAGGAGCCAGATACGCAGTATTTT. This gives the protein CASGGQEPDTQYF.